This T cell receptor (beta chain) was captured in a study of blood T cell repertoires in COVID-19. The junction had 17 bases not matched to a gene; V was cut back by 4 bases and J by 5 bases. Germline loops: CDR1 SGHNT, CDR2 YYREEE (reference sequence). This CDR3 comprises 18 residues. Sequencing used immunoSEQ multiplex PCR; TCRdb keeps in-frame clones, though not all of them. The repertoire consists of 160,000 or so clones, with 87% occurring once and the leading ten covering over 3.5%. The TCR was taken from a woman aged 55-70 years who had recovered from COVID-19. Material for sequencing was peripheral blood. The chain recombines TRBV5-4 with TRBJ2-3; 9 nucleotides match TRBD2. CDR3 nucleotide sequence: TGTGCCAGCAGCCTCGCGTTGAGAGGCGGGGGGGCAGGAGATACGCAGTATTTT. This codes for CASSLALRGGGAGDTQYF.